This T cell receptor (beta chain) is drawn from a study of T-cell reconstitution after alpha-beta-depleted transplantation in children (dated by TCRdb to about 2016). General notes on the study: Using TCR repertoire profiling, the study quantitatively followed how T-cell immune reconstitution unfolded in children after TCRalphabeta/CD19-depleted allogeneic hematopoietic cell transplantation. The investigation overall reported the following: Hyperexpanded clone frequencies declined over subsequent months; after one year, T-cell counts and TCRbeta diversity were mostly attributed to newly produced T cells. The high TCRbeta diversity at day 60 in some patients was ascribed to recipient T cells and intrathymic progenitors that had survived conditioning. The apparently early alphabetaT-cell count recovery about two months after transplant was reportedly dependent on only several hundred rapidly expanded clones derived from non-depleted graft cells.

This clonotype showed up many times. Its recognized antigen is unknown. Per-base qualities were not stored, and no clone one base away is much larger. V is reduced by 2 bases and J by 4 bases, leaving a spacing of 15 bases between them. From the cysteine through the phenylalanine, the CDR3 covers 15 amino acids. CDR3 DNA only is kept here, 45 bases in frame from base 1. Based on the germline V gene (reference sequence), the CDR1 and CDR2 sequences are SGHNT and YYREEE. The treatment or condition tag for this specimen amounts to: allogeneic hematopoietic cell transplantation with graft depleted of TCRalphabeta T cells and CD19 B cells. TCRalphabeta/CD19-depleted allogeneic hematopoietic cell grafts were given to the transplant recipients, all of whom were children. Library creation used PCR. The run used an Illumina HiSeq 2500. TCR library preparation used molecular barcoding, with unique molecular identifiers applied to normalize quantification of the TCRbeta repertoire. TCRdb redid the processing of the public reads, applying fastp at Q25 and MiXCR, and retained in-frame beta chains. Every CDR3 protein is listed once, alongside the most common genes and DNA of its rows. Counted in this sample were around 270,000 distinct CDR3 sequences; 10% of them appeared once. Less than 8% of the sample is held by the ten biggest clonotypes.

The source is a boy in the first two years of life with acute myeloid leukemia, due to receive a stem cell transplant. This sample comprised PBMCs, obtained before TCRalphabeta/CD19-depleted stem cell transplant. The V and J segments used are TRBV5-4 and TRBJ1-2; tentative D gene TRBD1, with 6 bases matching. The DNA sequence is as follows: TGTGCCAGCAGCTTTCCGGGACAAGGCCTCTATGGCTACACCTTC. This codes for CASSFPGQGLYGYTF.